This T cell receptor beta chain was recovered during a study of radiotherapy plus CTLA-4 blockade in lung cancer. Background on the study: Objective responses were documented in 15% to 20% of patients, with disease control in about 28%. Broader study findings: In blood, after radiotherapy plus ipilimumab, tumor-derived TCR clones expanded.

Worth noting for this clone: The target antigen is unknown.

The assay was immunoSEQ multiplex PCR, and TCRdb's table has in-frame clones only and misses some. The data hold about 95,000 clones, with roughly 85% observed a single time. With 10 bases removed from V and 3 bases from J, the gap between germline ends came to 19 bases. CDR1 is MNHNS, CDR2 SASEGT, per germline. The CDR3 contains 14 residues. The study treated chemo-refractory metastatic non-small-cell lung cancer patients with focal radiation plus ipilimumab CTLA-4 blockade. The chain employs TRBV6-1 and TRBJ2-7; tentative D call: TRBD2 (6 bases). The sequencing here drew on peripheral blood, taken from a patient treated with radiotherapy plus ipilimumab. The source is a human donor with non-small cell lung cancer who had stable disease on radiotherapy plus ipilimumab. This CDR3 reads CATSLARRDYEQYF. Here the CDR3 DNA reads TGTGCCACCTCACTAGCAAGACGAGACTACGAGCAGTACTTC.